Below are 10 T cell receptor beta chains sequenced from a single sample in a study of blood T cell repertoires in COVID-19 (dated by TCRdb to 2018 to 2020). Receptor libraries were prepared by the immunoSEQ multiplex PCR assay. TCRdb provides this immuneACCESS table in a form limited to in-frame rearrangements. Some clones are lacking; in checked studies, under half of them reflect an unresolved V gene, and why the rest are absent is not known. In all, the sample holds about 83,000 clones, and 87% of those were seen once. The ten top clones hold around 3% of the sample. The source material was peripheral blood. The receptors shown here come from a woman aged 45-65 years with active or convalescent COVID-19.

CDR3 loop: CASSPGGGAGYNEQFF. In DNA, the CDR3 is TGTGCCAGCAGTCCAGGCGGGGGGGCTGGATACAATGAGCAGTTCTTC. The rearrangement links TRBV6-4 to TRBJ2-1, with 9 bases matching TRBD2. CDR3 length equals 16 residues. CDR1 and CDR2 (germline): MRHNA, SNTAGT. After removal of 5 bases from V and 4 bases from J, the junction contained 9 bases not matched to a gene.

This chain uses TRBV5-1 with TRBJ2-7; D might be TRBD1 (5 bases). The CDR3 is 14 amino acids. Germline V lookup: CDR1 SGHRS, CDR2 YFSETQ. V was shortened by 0 bases and J by 6 bases, with 13 bases between the two germline ends. CDR3 sequence: CASSLGQGSGEQYF. Written as DNA, the CDR3 is TGCGCCAGCAGCTTGGGGCAGGGCTCGGGCGAGCAGTACTTC. The full variable domain, in which reference TRBV5-1 and TRBJ2-7 provide the parts outside the CDR3, is KAGVTQTPRYLIKTRGQQVTLSCSPISGHRSVSWYQQTPGQGLQFLFEYFSETQRNKGNFPGRFSGRQFSNSRSEMNVSTLELGDSALYLCASSLGQGSGEQYFGPGTRLTVT.

This clone was recorded once. V is TRBV7-9 and J is TRBJ1-2; D is undetermined. The ends were cut back, 0 bases at V and 3 bases at J, with 2 bases in the middle. Looked up from germline, CDR1 is SEHNR and CDR2 is FQNEAQ (reference sequence). This CDR3 is 12 amino acids long. As DNA, the CDR3 is TGTGCCAGCAGCTTAGCCGACTATGGCTACACCTTC. Translated: CASSLADYGYTF.

The chain has TRBV5-1 and TRBJ2-5; 7 nucleotides align to TRBD1. Germline trimming cut 4 bases from V and 5 bases from J; bases unmatched to any gene: 5. The CDR3 runs 13 residues. The V gene's germline CDR1 is SGHRS and CDR2 YFSETQ. The CDR3 DNA follows: TGCGCCAGCAGCCCAGGGGGAACGGAGACCCAGTACTTC. Translating it yields CASSPGGTETQYF.

The count of this clone is one. The chain is built from TRBV5-1 and TRBJ2-3; D is possibly TRBD1 (6 bases). Trimming took off 4 bases at V and 5 bases at J, with 23 bases between the two ends. This CDR3 is 17 amino acids long. In germline, CDR1 is SGHRS, CDR2 YFSETQ. CDR3 amino acids: CASSDRLTGTPGDTQYF. The CDR3 DNA follows: TGCGCCAGCAGCGACCGGTTAACAGGGACCCCGGGAGATACGCAGTATTTT. Full variable domain (missing parts from reference TRBV5-1 and TRBJ2-3): KAGVTQTPRYLIKTRGQQVTLSCSPISGHRSVSWYQQTPGQGLQFLFEYFSETQRNKGNFPGRFSGRQFSNSRSEMNVSTLELGDSALYLCASSDRLTGTPGDTQYFGPGTRLTVL.

The CDR3 spells CASSYQAARGNGYTF. In DNA form, the CDR3 reads TGTGCCAGCAGTTATCAAGCGGCCAGGGGTAACGGCTACACCTTC. The chain recombines TRBV6-5 with TRBJ1-2; D perhaps matches TRBD1 (6 bases). V lost 3 bases and J 8 bases, leaving 19 bases between the germline ends. The CDR3 runs to 15 residues. Germline CDR1 reads MNHEY; CDR2 reads SVGAGI.

The V call is TRBV5-8, the J call TRBJ2-7; 8 nucleotides line up with TRBD2. The CDR3 consists of 16 residues. V lost 1 base to trimming and J lost 0 bases; unmatched junction nucleotides: 6. The V gene's germline CDR1 is SGHTS and CDR2 YDEGEE. The CDR3 here is CASSLRHAGGSYEQYF. The CDR3 DNA reads as TGTGCCAGCAGCTTGAGGCACGCGGGGGGCTCCTACGAGCAGTACTTC.

This clone was observed a handful of times. The chain uses TRBV7-2 and TRBJ2-7, with D uncertain. V was trimmed by 1 base and J by 2 bases, leaving 15 bases between them. The CDR3 length is 16 residues. The germline gives CDR1 SGHTA, CDR2 FQGNSA. The CDR3 coding sequence is TGTGCCAGCAGCTTAGTCCCCAGGTCCGGTACCTACGAGCAGTACTTC. Its protein is CASSLVPRSGTYEQYF.

V usage is TRBV7-8 and J usage is TRBJ2-3; the match to TRBD2 covers 9 bases. V was clipped by 1 base and J by 5 bases; unmatched bases: 4. The germline CDR1 and CDR2 sequences are SGHVS and FQNEAQ. The CDR3 runs 15 residues. The CDR3 spells CASSLVAGAVDTQYF. CDR3 bases: TGTGCCAGCAGCTTAGTAGCGGGGGCCGTAGATACGCAGTATTTT.

CDR3 sequence reads: CASSFRGAGGFGNTIYF. The CDR3 DNA follows: TGTGCCAGCAGCTTTAGAGGGGCAGGGGGATTTGGAAACACCATATATTTT. The chain uses TRBV7-2 and TRBJ1-3; TRBD1 agrees at 7 bases. V was clipped by 3 bases and J by 3 bases; unmatched bases: 11. The V gene's germline CDR1 is SGHTA and CDR2 FQGNSA. The CDR3 runs 17 residues.